This passage covers 15 T cell receptor beta chains from one sample sequenced in a study of radiotherapy plus CTLA-4 blockade in lung cancer. Method: immunoSEQ multiplex PCR; TCRdb's copy keeps in-frame clones and lacks some. The sample carries over 45,000 clones, 70% to 80% recorded once. Sample: peripheral blood, taken from a patient treated with radiotherapy plus ipilimumab. These receptor sequences come from a human donor with non-small cell lung cancer who had a complete response to radiotherapy plus ipilimumab.

The genes are TRBV6-6 and TRBJ1-1; D uncertain. V dropped 8 bases and J dropped 0 bases, with 19 bases sitting between them. This CDR3 spans 16 amino acids. Germline loops: CDR1 MNHNY, CDR2 SVGAGI (reference sequence). For the CDR3, the DNA is TGTGCCAGCGACGATCCGACAACAGTAATGAACACTGAAGCTTTCTTT. This encodes CASDDPTTVMNTEAFF.

This clone showed up just a few times. The chain joins TRBV19 to TRBJ1-5, with TRBD1 identical over 9 bases. The CDR3 extends over 16 amino acids. Germline-derived CDR1 and CDR2 are LNHDA and SQIVND (reference sequence). With 8 bases clipped from V and 7 bases from J, the junction kept 15 bases outside the gene matches. The CDR3 region has the DNA TGTGCCAGTGGCCTGATGGTGGGACAGGGACGACAGCCCCAGCATTTT. Translated, it gives CASGLMVGQGRQPQHF.

This chain connects TRBV5-3 to TRBJ1-1, with a weak D call TRBD1 (5 bases). Being an ORF, TRBV5-3 has a function that is uncertain. V lost 0 bases, J lost 1 base, and 16 bases lay in between. The CDR3 loop spans 17 amino acids. CDR3 nucleotide sequence: TGTGCCAGAAGCTTGGGAACGGCAGGGCTCCCGAACACTGAAGCTTTCTTT. This translates into CARSLGTAGLPNTEAFF.

The rearrangement links TRBV5-1 to TRBJ2-7; 8 bases align to TRBD1. CDR1 is SGHRS and CDR2 is YFSETQ in the germline V gene. This CDR3 spans 15 amino acids. Germline trimming cut 1 base from V and 6 bases from J; bases unmatched to any gene: 9. This chain's CDR3 is CASSLSGGRSAEQYF. CDR3 DNA sequence: TGCGCCAGCAGCTTGTCAGGGGGCCGGTCGGCCGAGCAGTACTTC.

The chain is built from TRBV29-1 and TRBJ1-1; no definite D call. Trimming removed 1 base from V and 0 bases from J, with 6 bases in between. Germline V gene lookup returns CDR1 SQVTM and CDR2 ANQGSEA. This CDR3 spans 13 amino acids. The CDR3: CSVEASLNTEAFF. CDR3 DNA: TGCAGCGTTGAAGCCAGTCTGAACACTGAAGCTTTCTTT.

The chain couples TRBV5-1 to TRBJ1-1; tentatively, D is TRBD1 (5 bases). Trimming stripped 5 bases from V and 8 bases from J, with 19 bases between. The CDR3 runs to 14 residues. Germline CDR1 and CDR2: SGHRS and YFSETQ. In nucleotides, the CDR3 is TGCGCCAGCAGAATGGGGGGAGGGACGAGAGAAGCTTTCTTT. Its translation is CASRMGGGTREAFF.

The V call is TRBV11-2, the J call TRBJ2-5; 8 bases are shared with TRBD2. The CDR3 has 13 amino acids. The V and J ends lost 0 bases and 13 bases, in that order; junction bases with no gene match: 7. CDR1 and CDR2 (germline): SGHAT, FQNNGV. CDR3 residues: CASSLDAGGNLYF. CDR3 DNA sequence: TGTGCCAGCAGCTTAGATGCGGGGGGAAACTTGTACTTC.

The V and J genes are TRBV10-3 and TRBJ1-1; 8 bases agree with TRBD1. This CDR3 has 12 amino acids. The trim removed 9 bases at V and 6 bases at J, leaving 6 bases unmatched. Germline CDR1 reads ENHRY; CDR2 reads SYGVKD. As DNA, the CDR3 is TGTGCCATGCACTCAGGGGGCCCTGAAGCTTTCTTT. This sequence encodes CAMHSGGPEAFF.

V and J are TRBV7-2 and TRBJ2-3; 13 nucleotides line up with TRBD2. The V gene end was trimmed by 6 bases and the J gene end by 4 bases; junction bases not matched to a gene: 4. From germline, CDR1 is SGHTA and CDR2 FQGNSA. The CDR3 has 15 amino acids. The CDR3 nucleotides are TGTGCCAGCAGGATCGGACTAGCGGGGGCAGATACGCAGTATTTT. Translating it yields CASRIGLAGADTQYF. The full variable domain, in which reference TRBV7-2 and TRBJ2-3 provide the parts outside the CDR3, is GAGVSQSPSNKVTEKGKDVELRCDPISGHTALYWYRQSLGQGLEFLIYFQGNSAPDKSGLPSDRFSAERTGGSVSTLTIQRTQQEDSAVYLCASRIGLAGADTQYFGPGTRLTVL.

The chain has TRBV11-3 and TRBJ2-5, with TRBD1 identical over 9 bases. The CDR3 has 16 residues. J lost 1 base, V lost 5 bases, and 8 bases had no gene match. Germline loops: CDR1 SGHNT, CDR2 YENEEA. The CDR3 nucleotides are TGTGCCAGCAGCGGAGCACAGGGGGCCCTCCAAGAGACCCAGTACTTC. Translation gives CASSGAQGALQETQYF.

The CDR3, as DNA: TGTGCCACCCGGATGGGAGCTCCGGAGCAGTACTTC. It is translated as CATRMGAPEQYF. The chain combines TRBV2 with TRBJ2-7; a weak D match, TRBD2 (5 bases). Trimming took off 10 bases at V and 7 bases at J, with 17 bases between the two ends. This CDR3 has 12 residues. Germline CDR1 and CDR2: SNHLY and FYNNEI.

The chain couples TRBV6-5 to TRBJ2-7, with a weak D call TRBD2 (6 bases). The CDR3 runs to 14 residues. Germline assignment: CDR1 MNHEY and CDR2 SVGAGI. V was pared by 5 bases and J by 2 bases, with 13 bases between. This chain's CDR3 is CASSGRENPYEQYV. The CDR3 coding sequence is TGTGCCAGCAGTGGCCGGGAGAATCCCTACGAGCAGTACGTC.

This clone has only a few counts. J is TRBJ2-7 and V is TRBV27; 10 nucleotides align to TRBD2. Germline V gives CDR1 MNHEY, CDR2 SMNVEV (reference sequence). This CDR3 spans 16 amino acids. J lost 4 bases, V lost 2 bases, and 8 bases had no gene match. CDR3 coding DNA: TGTGCCAGCAGTTTACGGGGACTAGCGATAGGATACGAGCAGTACTTC. Translated, it gives CASSLRGLAIGYEQYF.

The chain employs TRBV7-8 and TRBJ2-6, with no clear D. CDR3 length: 16 amino acids. V shed 5 bases and J shed 0 bases, with 11 bases lying between them. Germline V gives CDR1 SGHVS, CDR2 FQNEAQ. The CDR3 sequence: CASSQNLRSGANVLTF. The CDR3 DNA sequence: TGTGCCAGCAGCCAGAACCTCCGCTCTGGGGCCAACGTCCTGACTTTC.

The rearrangement joins TRBV10-3 to TRBJ2-5; D gene ambiguous. In germline, CDR1 is ENHRY, CDR2 SYGVKD. With 0 bases removed from V and 1 base from J, the gap between germline ends came to 6 bases. The CDR3 length is 14 residues. The CDR3 protein is CAISESALQETQYF. In DNA, the CDR3 is TGTGCCATCAGTGAGTCAGCTCTCCAAGAGACCCAGTACTTC.